These 22 T cell receptor beta chains were all obtained from the same sample, sequenced in a study of blood T cell repertoires in COVID-19. Here immunoSEQ multiplex PCR was the method, and the copy in TCRdb shows in-frame clones only, minus some. In the table there are almost 200,000 clones, roughly 80% of which are singletons. The specimen was peripheral blood. All receptors come from a man in his sixties with COVID-19, enrolled during active disease.

This chain uses TRBV3-1 (or the pseudogene TRBV3-2) with TRBJ2-5, with TRBD1 identical over 7 bases. V was clipped by 4 bases and J by 2 bases; unmatched bases: 7. The CDR3 spans 15 residues. Germline assignment: CDR1 LGHDT and CDR2 YNNKEL (reference sequence). The CDR3 nucleotides read TGTGCCAGCAGCCCCCAGGGGGTGATTCAAGAGACCCAGTACTTC. Translated, it gives CASSPQGVIQETQYF.

This rearrangement joins TRBV5-1 to TRBJ2-1; 16 nucleotides align to TRBD2. The CDR3 extends over 18 amino acids. Losses at the gene ends were 4 bases for V and 5 bases for J; bases not matched to a gene: 9. Germline V gene sequence: CDR1 SGHRS, CDR2 YFSETQ. This CDR3 reads CASSPGTSGRVGNNEQFF. The CDR3 DNA reads as TGCGCCAGCAGCCCCGGGACTAGCGGGAGGGTAGGGAACAATGAGCAGTTCTTC.

The chain joins TRBV20-1 to TRBJ1-1, with a possible D match to TRBD1 (6 bases). The CDR3 sequence is 11 residues long. The V gene's germline CDR1 is DFQATT and CDR2 SNEGSKA (reference sequence). For the CDR3, the DNA is TGCACCGTGGGACAGAACACTGAAGCTTTCTTT. Amino acids: CTVGQNTEAFF.

Comments on this clone: At the DNA level, this CDR3 is encoded by other sequences in the same sample as well. The V and J genes are TRBV27 and TRBJ2-7; D is undetermined. CDR3 length: 11 amino acids. Trimming took off 4 bases at V and 3 bases at J, with 4 bases between the two ends. Germline V lookup: CDR1 MNHEY, CDR2 SMNVEV (reference sequence). CDR3 bases: TGTGCCAGCAGTTCAGGCTACGAGCAGTACTTC. Encoded protein: CASSSGYEQYF.

The chain links TRBV6-2 or TRBV6-3 to TRBJ2-7; D possibly corresponds to TRBD1 (5 bases). Germline lookup yields CDR1 MNHEY and CDR2 SVGEGT. There are 16 residues in the CDR3. V lost 0 bases, J lost 1 base, and 13 bases lay in between. The CDR3 region is CASSYSSRENSYEQYF. For the CDR3, the DNA is TGTGCCAGCAGTTACTCCTCCAGGGAAAATTCCTACGAGCAGTACTTC.

The chain uses TRBV4-3 and TRBJ1-6; no firm D call. Germline V gene lookup returns CDR1 LGHNA and CDR2 YSLEER. The V end lost 0 bases, the J end lost 6 bases, and 12 bases lay between the germline ends. CDR3 length: 16 amino acids. The CDR3 bases are TGCGCCAGCAGCCAAGATTCATCGGGAATTAATTCACCCCTCCACTTT. Amino acids: CASSQDSSGINSPLHF.

The rearrangement links TRBV5-4 to TRBJ2-3; TRBD2 agrees at 8 bases. This CDR3 region has 15 residues. Germline V lookup: CDR1 SGHNT, CDR2 YYREEE (reference sequence). The V and J ends lost 2 bases and 4 bases, in that order; junction bases with no gene match: 6. The CDR3 spells CASSFWREESDTQYF. The DNA of the CDR3 is TGTGCCAGCAGCTTCTGGCGGGAGGAATCAGATACGCAGTATTTT.

The chain carries TRBV9 and TRBJ2-1; possibly TRBD1 for D (6 bases). Germline-derived CDR1 and CDR2 are SGDLS and YYNGEE. The CDR3 is made up of 16 amino acids. V lost 4 bases to trimming and J lost 1 base, with 15 bases between them. CDR3 in DNA: TGTGCCAGCAGCCCCACCGGGACACAATCCTACAATGAGCAGTTCTTC. Translated, it gives CASSPTGTQSYNEQFF.

This chain joins TRBV11-3 and TRBJ1-6, with no clear D. This CDR3 contains 14 residues. The germline V and J ends were trimmed by 2 bases and 0 bases, with 2 bases remaining between them. CDR1 is SGHNT, CDR2 YENEEA, per germline. The CDR3: CASSLRSYNSPLHF. For the CDR3, the DNA is TGTGCCAGCAGCTTACGCTCCTATAATTCACCCCTCCACTTT.

The chain has TRBV10-2 and TRBJ2-1, with a possible D match to TRBD2 (6 bases). This CDR3 has 12 amino acids. Germline assignment: CDR1 WSHSY and CDR2 SAAADI. The V end lost 6 bases, the J end lost 10 bases, and 13 bases lay between the germline ends. The chain's CDR3 is CASREGWGEQFF. The DNA of the CDR3 is TGCGCCAGCAGGGAGGGATGGGGCGAGCAGTTCTTC.

J is TRBJ2-7 and V is TRBV11-2, with 8 bases matching TRBD1. The CDR3 loop spans 15 amino acids. The junction had 12 bases not matched to a gene; V was cut back by 4 bases and J by 7 bases. CDR1 and CDR2 (germline): SGHAT, FQNNGV. In nucleotides, the CDR3 is TGTGCCAGCAGCTCGCTCAGGGGGCCCCTCGCGGAGCAGTACTTC. Protein: CASSSLRGPLAEQYF.

This chain links TRBV25-1 with TRBJ1-5; the D is unclear. The CDR3 is made up of 12 amino acids. The ends were cut back, 3 bases at V and 12 bases at J, with 12 bases in the middle. Germline CDR1 is MGHDK and CDR2 is SYGVNS. The CDR3: CASSEDSLVQHF. The CDR3 bases are TGTGCCAGCAGTGAGGACTCCTTGGTCCAGCATTTT. Full variable domain (outside the CDR3, taken from reference TRBV25-1 and TRBJ1-5): EADIYQTPRYLVIGTGKKITLECSQTMGHDKMYWYQQDPGMELHLIHYSYGVNSTEKGDLSSESTVSRIRTEHFPLTLESARPSHTSQYLCASSEDSLVQHFGDGTRLSIL.

The genes are TRBV5-1 and TRBJ2-7; TRBD2 aligns across 8 bases. The CDR3 has 15 residues. V gave up 2 bases and J gave up 7 bases; unmatched junction bases: 11. Per germline, CDR1 SGHRS and CDR2 YFSETQ. The CDR3 DNA is TGCGCCAGCAGCTTCCGGGAGGGAGGATTAGGGGAGCAGTACTTC. Amino acid sequence: CASSFREGGLGEQYF.

The genes are TRBV18 and TRBJ1-1; maybe TRBD1 (6 bases). Germline-derived CDR1 and CDR2 are KGHSH and LQKENI. Trimming took 6 bases from V and 12 from J, leaving 17 bases between them. CDR3 length equals 12 residues. Here the CDR3 reads CASSPGERWTFF. DNA for the CDR3: TGTGCCAGCTCGCCAGGGGAGCGCTGGACTTTCTTT.

The chain couples TRBV28 to TRBJ1-5; 12 nucleotides match TRBD1. The CDR3 is made up of 18 amino acids. Germline V gives CDR1 MDHEN, CDR2 SYDVKM. The trim removed 2 bases at V and 7 bases at J, leaving 12 bases unmatched. Here the CDR3 reads CASSLPFQWDRGQQPQHF. The DNA for the CDR3 is TGTGCCAGCAGTTTACCATTTCAATGGGACAGGGGGCAACAGCCCCAGCATTTT.

CDR3 sequence: CASSQTGGWGNQPQHF. CDR3 DNA sequence: TGTGCCAGCAGTCAAACAGGGGGCTGGGGCAATCAGCCCCAGCATTTT. The rearrangement uses TRBV6-2 or TRBV6-3 and TRBJ1-5; the match to TRBD1 covers 9 bases. With V trimmed by 5 bases and J by 2 bases, 7 bases remained unmatched. The CDR3 spans 16 residues. The germline V gene encodes CDR1 MNHEY and CDR2 SVGEGT.

The rearrangement uses TRBV11-3 and TRBJ1-1; 7 bases align to TRBD1. The CDR3 consists of 20 residues. Trimming took 4 bases from V and 1 from J; bases not matched to a gene: 21. The germline V gene has CDR1 SGHNT and CDR2 YENEEA. The CDR3 region has the DNA TGTGCCAGCAGCTCAGATCGAGGGGAAGGGACAGTACACTGGAACACTGAAGCTTTCTTT. Amino acid sequence: CASSSDRGEGTVHWNTEAFF.

The chain recombines TRBV24-1 with TRBJ2-2, with a weak D call TRBD1 (6 bases). The V and J ends lost 5 bases and 0 bases respectively, with 9 bases between them. Germline CDR1 and CDR2: KGHDR and SFDVKD. The CDR3 is made up of 15 amino acids. Written as DNA, the CDR3 is TGTGCCACCAGTGCGGACAGCTCGAACACCGGGGAGCTGTTTTTT. This gives the protein CATSADSSNTGELFF.

The J gene is TRBJ1-2, the V gene TRBV4-1, with 7 bases identical to TRBD1. This CDR3 spans 15 amino acids. Trimming cost V 1 base and J 5 bases; bases outside gene matches: 7. Germline values: CDR1 MGHRA, CDR2 YSYEKL. CDR3 protein: CASSQGTGDGYGYTF. CDR3 DNA sequence: TGCGCCAGCAGCCAAGGAACAGGGGATGGGTATGGCTACACCTTC.

The chain has TRBV6-5 and TRBJ1-5; 8 positions agree with TRBD1. Trimming at V came to 6 bases and at J to 6 bases, leaving 1 base not matched to a gene. The CDR3 runs 12 residues. Germline V CDR1 and CDR2: MNHEY, SVGAGI. The CDR3 protein is CASSDRGQPQHF. CDR3 DNA: TGTGCCAGCAGCGACAGGGGTCAGCCCCAGCATTTT.

The gene calls are TRBV9 and TRBJ2-3; TRBD1 agrees at 9 bases. Germline CDR1 is SGDLS and CDR2 is YYNGEE. CDR3 length: 15 amino acids. Unmatched junction bases numbered 1, after V lost 0 bases and J lost 2 bases. The CDR3 region is CASSVGDRVTDTQYF. The CDR3, as DNA: TGTGCCAGCAGCGTAGGGGACAGGGTCACAGATACGCAGTATTTT.

The chain is built from TRBV2 and TRBJ2-1; 10 nucleotides line up with TRBD2. Germline assignment: CDR1 SNHLY and CDR2 FYNNEI. The CDR3 runs to 17 residues. V trimming: 6 bases; J trimming: 0 bases; junction bases outside the gene matches: 8. CDR3 in DNA: TGTGCCAGCAGCCAGAGACTAGCGGGTGACTCCTACAATGAGCAGTTCTTC. Translating it yields CASSQRLAGDSYNEQFF.